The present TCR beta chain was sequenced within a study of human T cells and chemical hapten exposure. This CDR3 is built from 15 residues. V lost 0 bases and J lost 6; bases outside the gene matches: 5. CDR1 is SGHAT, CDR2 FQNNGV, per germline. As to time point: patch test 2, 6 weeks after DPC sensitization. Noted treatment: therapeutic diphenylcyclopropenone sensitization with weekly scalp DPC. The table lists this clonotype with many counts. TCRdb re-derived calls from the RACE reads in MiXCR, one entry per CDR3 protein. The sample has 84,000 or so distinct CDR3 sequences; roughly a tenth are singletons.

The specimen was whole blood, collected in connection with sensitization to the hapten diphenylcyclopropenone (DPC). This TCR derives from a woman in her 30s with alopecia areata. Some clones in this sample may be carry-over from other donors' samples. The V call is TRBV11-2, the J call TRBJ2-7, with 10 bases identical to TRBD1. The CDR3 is CASSLDHRTGGEQYF. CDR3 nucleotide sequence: TGTGCCAGCAGCTTAGATCACCGGACAGGGGGCGAGCAGTACTTC.